Here is one T cell receptor (beta chain) with its context. Its cognate antigen is unknown. The CDR3 covers 15 residues. V lost 3 bases to trimming and J lost 9 bases; unmatched junction nucleotides: 5. The V gene's germline CDR1 is LNHDA and CDR2 SQIVND (reference sequence). The sample is drawn from a study of T cells in tuberculosis. In the study overall: This South African cohort compared adolescents with or without latent tuberculosis against adults with active tuberculosis. Study results and limitations: Smaller alpha distances in active tuberculosis partly reflected shorter CDR3-alpha lengths.

This table comes from immunoSEQ multiplex PCR, and its TCRdb copy is limited to in-frame clones, with some not included. This sample has under 45,000 clones; approximately 93% occur once, and the top ten carry about 7.5%. The TCR was taken from a donor between 10 and 35 years old with latent tuberculosis or without tuberculosis infection. The V gene is TRBV19, the J gene TRBJ1-6; 10 nucleotides align to TRBD1. The sequencing sample was made of PBMCs. CDR3 loop: CASSMTGGQASPLHF. In nucleotides, the CDR3 is TGTGCCAGTAGTATGACAGGGGGCCAGGCTTCACCCCTCCACTTT.